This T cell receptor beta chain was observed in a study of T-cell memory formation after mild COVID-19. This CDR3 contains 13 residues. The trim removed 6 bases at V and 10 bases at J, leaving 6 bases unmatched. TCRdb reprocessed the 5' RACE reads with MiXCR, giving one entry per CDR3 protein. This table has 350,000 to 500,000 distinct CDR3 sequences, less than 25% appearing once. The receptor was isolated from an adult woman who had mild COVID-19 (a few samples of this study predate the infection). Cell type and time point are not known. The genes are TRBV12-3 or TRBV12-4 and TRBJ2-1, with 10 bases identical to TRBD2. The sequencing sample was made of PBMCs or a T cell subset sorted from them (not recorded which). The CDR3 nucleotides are TGTGCCAGCAGCCCTATACTAGCGGGGGAGCAGTTCTTC. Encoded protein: CASSPILAGEQFF.